Shown below are 13 T cell receptor beta chains from a single sample sequenced in a study of shared clonotypes between healthy human individuals (dated by TCRdb to between 2020 and 2021). To prepare the library, the immunoSEQ multiplex PCR assay was applied. The clones in this table, taken by TCRdb from immuneACCESS, are in-frame only. Not every clone is retained; where verified, under half of the shortfall comes from an unresolved V gene, and the cause of the rest is unknown. This sample gives 1,400,000 or so clones in total; 97% to 99% of them show up just once. Together, the top ten hold 0.36% of the sample. The specimen was naive CD4+ T cells sorted from blood. The sample's cell subset or site label, decoded: CD45RA+ positively selected. The receptors shown here come from a man between 25 and 39 years old in good health.

This sequence joins TRBV6-1 and TRBJ2-1, with D hard to call. Germline V lookup: CDR1 MNHNS, CDR2 SASEGT. The CDR3 consists of 10 residues. Trimming stripped 3 bases from V and 6 bases from J, with 0 bases between. For the CDR3, the DNA is TGTGCCAGCAGTGACAATGAGCAGTTCTTC. Its translation is CASSDNEQFF.

As DNA, the CDR3 is TGCGCCAGCAGCTTTCCTAGCGGGAGAGGCGGGGAGCTGTTTTTT. Translation gives CASSFPSGRGGELFF. This chain connects TRBV5-1 to TRBJ2-2; 10 bases line up with TRBD2. There are 15 residues in the CDR3. Germline V gene data show CDR1 as SGHRS and CDR2 as YFSETQ. The V segment lost 2 bases and the J segment 7 bases; nucleotides outside the gene matches: 5.

The chain couples TRBV25-1 to TRBJ2-7; TRBD1 might be the D (5 bases). With 4 bases removed from V and 4 bases from J, the gap between germline ends came to 17 bases. The length of the CDR3 is 15 residues. The germline V gene has CDR1 MGHDK and CDR2 SYGVNS. The CDR3 sequence: CASSGRSRVGYEQYF. In nucleotides, the CDR3 is TGTGCCAGCAGTGGTCGTAGCAGGGTGGGGTACGAGCAGTACTTC.

V is TRBV6-1 and J is TRBJ1-1; 9 bases are a match to TRBD1. The CDR3 extends over 15 amino acids. V trimming: 2 bases; J trimming: 3 bases; junction bases outside the gene matches: 4. Germline V lookup: CDR1 MNHNS, CDR2 SASEGT. In nucleotides, the CDR3 is TGTGCCAGCAGTGAACCGGGACAGGGTTACACTGAAGCTTTCTTT. Translating gives CASSEPGQGYTEAFF.

The CDR3 protein is CASIGPGETQYF. The CDR3 DNA reads as TGTGCCAGCATAGGACCAGGCGAGACCCAGTACTTC. The rearrangement joins TRBV6-5 to TRBJ2-5, with D hard to call. CDR1 is MNHEY, CDR2 SVGAGI, per germline. The CDR3 runs to 12 residues. V lost 7 bases, J lost 5 bases, and 11 bases lay in between.

This chain uses TRBV30 with TRBJ1-4, with D possibly matching TRBD1 (5 bases). This CDR3 has 13 residues. Germline CDR1 and CDR2: GTSNPN and SVGIG (reference sequence). V shed 0 bases and J shed 4 bases, with 6 bases lying between them. The CDR3 protein is CAWSVDSNEKLFF. DNA for the CDR3: TGTGCCTGGAGTGTTGACAGTAATGAAAAACTGTTTTTT.

The chain has TRBV5-1 and TRBJ1-2; 10 bases agree with TRBD1. Germline V CDR1 and CDR2: SGHRS, YFSETQ. This CDR3 contains 18 residues. Trimming took 0 bases from V and 4 from J; bases not matched to a gene: 12. The CDR3 region has the DNA TGCGCCAGCAGCTTGGAGGCGACAGGGGGCGGGTTAATCTATGGCTACACCTTC. Its protein is CASSLEATGGGLIYGYTF.

The V and J genes are TRBV29-1 and TRBJ1-1; D is uncertain. Per the germline V gene, CDR1 is SQVTM and CDR2 is ANQGSEA. V lost 2 bases, J lost 5 bases, and 18 bases lay in between. The CDR3 sequence is 15 residues long. This CDR3 is CSVESLTWEGTEAFF. The DNA for the CDR3 is TGCAGCGTTGAAAGCCTGACCTGGGAGGGTACTGAAGCTTTCTTT.

The rearrangement uses TRBV29-1 and TRBJ2-7, with 8 bases lining up with TRBD1. The CDR3 sequence is 14 residues long. V lost 7 bases to trimming and J lost 3 bases; unmatched junction nucleotides: 11. CDR1 is SQVTM and CDR2 is ANQGSEA in the germline V gene. The CDR3 DNA is TGCAGCGGGGCTAAAGGACAGGGCCGCTACGAGCAGTACTTC. Translating it yields CSGAKGQGRYEQYF.

This rearrangement joins TRBV6-4 to TRBJ2-3, with D perhaps assigned TRBD1 or TRBD2 (6 bases each). V was cut by 3 bases and J by 4 bases, with 14 bases left in between. The V gene's germline CDR1 is MRHNA and CDR2 SNTAGT. The length of the CDR3 is 15 residues. CDR3 sequence (DNA): TGTGCCAGCAGTGAGTCGGGGGCCGGAGCAGATACGCAGTATTTT. Protein product: CASSESGAGADTQYF.

The gene calls are TRBV2 and TRBJ2-1; D not certain. The CDR3 consists of 14 residues. Per germline, CDR1 SNHLY and CDR2 FYNNEI. Trimming stripped 6 bases from V and 4 bases from J, with 13 bases between. CDR3 bases: TGTGCCAGCAGAACAGTGCCGGGTTACAATGAGCAGTTCTTC. This sequence encodes CASRTVPGYNEQFF.

The chain combines TRBV27 with TRBJ2-3; no clear D. The CDR3 is made up of 15 amino acids. V lost 5 bases, J lost 0 bases, and 12 bases lay in between. Germline V gives CDR1 MNHEY, CDR2 SMNVEV (reference sequence). The CDR3 protein is CASSQGLGSTDTQYF. As DNA, the CDR3 is TGTGCCAGCAGTCAAGGGCTTGGGAGCACAGATACGCAGTATTTT.

This clone was detected only once. The V gene is TRBV27, the J gene TRBJ2-2; possibly TRBD1 for D (5 bases). This CDR3 is 18 amino acids long. The V end was cut by 1 base, the J end by 3 bases, with 18 bases between. Germline V gene lookup returns CDR1 MNHEY and CDR2 SMNVEV (reference sequence). CDR3 sequence reads: CASSLFSLSGWDTGELFF. CDR3 in DNA: TGTGCCAGCAGTTTATTTTCGTTATCAGGGTGGGACACCGGGGAGCTGTTTTTT.